The entry that follows covers one T cell receptor (beta chain) sequence. Antigen specificity is unknown. The record originates from a study of neoadjuvant anti-PD-1 for oral cavity cancer. Study at large: Patients mostly received three to four biweekly nivolumab doses at 3 mg/kg before surgery. Findings and limits, study-wide: With three patients per group, TCR findings need larger cohorts.

V was pared by 6 bases and J by 3 bases, with 19 bases of the junction left unmatched. Germline V CDR1 and CDR2: SQVTM, ANQGSEA. The CDR3 extends over 17 amino acids. Most PBMC samples had 480 ng input DNA in six replicates. Profiled with immunoSEQ multiplex PCR; TCRdb holds only in-frame clones, not every one. The sample holds approximately 72,000 clones; around 83% are singletons and the top ten take more than 3%. The chain has TRBV29-1 and TRBJ2-7, with 8 bases that match TRBD2. The receptor's source is a person aged 40 to 85 with oral cavity squamous cell carcinoma. The starting material was PBMCs, obtained before nivolumab (anti-PD-1) treatment. CDR3 DNA sequence: TGCAGCGTCGATCTAAAGCGGACTAGCTCGTCTAGCTACGAGCAGTACTTC. It yields the protein CSVDLKRTSSSSYEQYF.